A selection of T cell receptor beta chains follows, all from one sample in a study of early stage breast cancer tumors. The data were produced by immunoSEQ multiplex PCR, yet TCRdb's version contains in-frame clones alone and is incomplete. The sample lists tens of thousands of clones, over 60% occurring once. The sample consisted of blood. Receptors originate from a person aged 45 to 60 with breast cancer. CDR3s include the opening cysteine and the closing phenylalanine or tryptophan. Each record gives: V gene, D gene, J gene, clone size, CDR3 protein, CDR3 DNA. The D gene is left open where the match is weak. Rows give clone size only sometimes, using once, few, many, or a class for an expanded clone.

>TRBV27|TRBD2|TRBJ2-1|.
CASRGLAGYNEQFF
TGTGCCAGCAGGGGACTAGCGGGTTACAATGAGCAGTTCTTC
>TRBV2|.|TRBJ2-2|.
CASKPGLDTGELFF
TGTGCCAGCAAACCGGGATTAGACACCGGGGAGCTGTTTTTT
>TRBV19|TRBD2|TRBJ2-3|.
CASSPLGASGVQYF
TGTGCCAGTTCCCCCCTCGGGGCTAGCGGGGTACAGTATTTT
>TRBV7-2|.|TRBJ1-2|.
CASSFGQNYGYTF
TGTGCCAGCAGCTTTGGACAGAACTATGGCTACACCTTC
>TRBV9|TRBD2|TRBJ2-5|.
CASSGTSGETQYF
TGTGCCAGCAGCGGGACTAGCGGGGAGACCCAGTACTTC
>TRBV11-3|.|TRBJ2-7|.
CASSPQGGEGRYEQYF
TGTGCCAGCAGCCCGCAAGGGGGGGAGGGCCGCTACGAGCAGTACTTC
>TRBV4-3|TRBD1|TRBJ1-2|once
CASRYRDRLFYGYTF
TGCGCCAGCAGATATAGGGACAGGCTCTTTTATGGCTACACCTTC
>TRBV6-5|TRBD1|TRBJ1-2|.
CASSYAGAGGHYGYTF
TGTGCCAGCAGTTATGCAGGCGCAGGGGGCCACTATGGCTACACCTTC
>TRBV27|.|TRBJ2-1|once
CASSPGPAGYNEQFF
TGTGCCAGCAGTCCCGGACCAGCGGGTTACAATGAGCAGTTCTTC
>TRBV11-3|.|TRBJ1-1|.
CASSAPPGYTEAFF
TGTGCCAGCAGCGCACCCCCAGGGTACACTGAAGCTTTCTTT
>TRBV18|.|TRBJ2-7|.
CASSPNSGGGYEQYF
TGTGCCAGCTCACCAAATTCTGGGGGCGGCTACGAGCAGTACTTC
>TRBV20-1|.|TRBJ2-5|few
CSAVRETQYF
TGCAGTGCCGTCAGGGAGACCCAGTACTTC
>TRBV7-2|TRBD1|TRBJ2-3|.
CASSMRIPGQGTDTQYF
TGTGCCAGCAGCATGAGAATCCCGGGACAGGGCACAGATACGCAGTATTTT
>TRBV6-1|.|TRBJ2-5|few
CAILPLGAWETQYF
TGTGCCATCTTACCACTGGGGGCCTGGGAGACCCAGTACTTC
>TRBV10-3|TRBD1|TRBJ2-1|.
CAISGGRTGERGQAYNEQFF
TGTGCCATCAGTGGGGGAAGGACAGGGGAAAGAGGCCAGGCCTACAATGAGCAGTTCTTC
>TRBV4-1|.|TRBJ1-3|.
CASSPLLQRGIQDSGNTIYF
TGCGCCAGCAGCCCCCTACTTCAAAGGGGTATACAGGACTCTGGAAACACCATATATTTT
>TRBV19|.|TRBJ1-5|.
CASSISQVPPQHF
TGTGCCAGTAGTATTAGTCAGGTTCCGCCCCAGCATTTT